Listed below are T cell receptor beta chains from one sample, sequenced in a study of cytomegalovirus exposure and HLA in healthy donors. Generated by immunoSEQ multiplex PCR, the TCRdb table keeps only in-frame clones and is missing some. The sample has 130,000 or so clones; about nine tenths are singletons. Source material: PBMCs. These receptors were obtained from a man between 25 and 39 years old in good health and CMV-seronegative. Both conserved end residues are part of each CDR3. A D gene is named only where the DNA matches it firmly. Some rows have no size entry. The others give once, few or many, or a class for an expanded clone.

TGTGCCAGCAGCTCTTGGGGGACAGACATTAACACTGAAGCTTTCTTT,CASSSWGTDINTEAFF,TRBJ1-1,TRBV5-6,TRBD1,NA
TGTGCCAGCAGCTTCGGGGTGGGGAACACTGAAGCTTTCTTT,CASSFGVGNTEAFF,TRBJ1-1,TRBV7-9,NA,NA
TGTGCCAGCAGCTTCGACAGGGACTATGGCTACACCTTC,CASSFDRDYGYTF,TRBJ1-2,TRBV11-2,TRBD1,NA
TGTGCCATCAGTGAGTCCCTCGAGCAGTACTTC,CAISESLEQYF,TRBJ2-7,TRBV10-3,NA,once
TGTGCCAGCAGCTTAAGGCAGGGCTGGGAGACCCAGTACTTC,CASSLRQGWETQYF,TRBJ2-5,TRBV11-2,NA,NA
TGTGCCAGCAGCCAAGTTAGGGGGCTCAATGAAAAACTGTTTTTT,CASSQVRGLNEKLFF,TRBJ1-4,TRBV14,TRBD1,NA
TGTGCCATCGGGAGCTCTGGTAACGAGCAGTACTTC,CAIGSSGNEQYF,TRBJ2-7,TRBV10-3,NA,NA
TGTGCCAGCAGCTTAATAGGGACAGACTCTGGAAACACCATATATTTT,CASSLIGTDSGNTIYF,TRBJ1-3,TRBV7-8,TRBD1,NA
TGTGCCAGCAGCCGACAAGCTTACACCGGGGAGCTGTTTTTT,CASSRQAYTGELFF,TRBJ2-2,TRBV7-9,NA,NA
TGTGCCAGCAGCTCCACCCGGCAGGGGGCAGTGTATGGCTACACCTTC,CASSSTRQGAVYGYTF,TRBJ1-2,TRBV7-2,TRBD1,NA
TGTGCCACCTCTAGGACAGGGGGAGTCAATGAGCAGTTCTTC,CATSRTGGVNEQFF,TRBJ2-1,TRBV6-5,TRBD1,NA
TGTGCCAGCAGCGGGCGGGGGGCCGATAGCAATCAGCCCCAGCATTTT,CASSGRGADSNQPQHF,TRBJ1-5,TRBV7-8,NA,NA
TGTGCCAGCGCTTTAACGGGGGGGTACCGGCCCCAGCATTTT,CASALTGGYRPQHF,TRBJ1-5,TRBV7-2,NA,few
TGTGCCAGCAGCTTAGCGCTGGCAGGGGGCCATGGCTACACCTTC,CASSLALAGGHGYTF,TRBJ1-2,TRBV7-9,TRBD1,NA
TGTGCCAGCAGCTTAGCCGGTCCCTCAGGGAATTCACCCCTCCACTTT,CASSLAGPSGNSPLHF,TRBJ1-6,TRBV7-9,NA,many
TGTGCTAGTGGTTTGGGGACAATCACAGATACGCAGTATTTT,CASGLGTITDTQYF,TRBJ2-3,TRBV12-5,NA,once
TGTGCCAGCACCCGAGGCGGGCCAGGTTATAATTCACCCCTCCACTTT,CASTRGGPGYNSPLHF,TRBJ1-6,TRBV7-8,NA,NA
TGTGCCAGCAGCAGACAGGGGGCTCTCACCGGGGAGCTGTTTTTT,CASSRQGALTGELFF,TRBJ2-2,TRBV11-2,TRBD1,NA
TGTGCCAGCAGTTCTACCGGGACAGGATCCTACGAGCAGTACTTC,CASSSTGTGSYEQYF,TRBJ2-7,TRBV27,TRBD1,NA
TGTGCCACCAGCAGAGACCGACTTAATGAAGCTTTCTTT,CATSRDRLNEAFF,TRBJ1-1,TRBV15,NA,NA
TGTGCCAGCAGCAAAGTTTCCATGAACACCGGGGAGCTGTTTTTT,CASSKVSMNTGELFF,TRBJ2-2,TRBV21-1,NA,NA
TGCGCCAGCAGCCCCCCTTGGCGGGGGCGTAATGAGCAGTTCTTC,CASSPPWRGRNEQFF,TRBJ2-1,TRBV5-1,NA,once
TGTGCCAGCAGTTGGGAGACAGGGGCCTACACTGAAGCTTTCTTT,CASSWETGAYTEAFF,TRBJ1-1,TRBV6-5,TRBD1,once
TGTGCCAGCAGTGGCCTTTTTGGCACTGGGAGGGTCGGTGAAAAACTGTTTTTT,CASSGLFGTGRVGEKLFF,TRBJ1-4,TRBV6-1,NA,NA
TGTGCCAGCAGTTACCCCTCACCTGACAGCTCCTACGAGCAGTACTTC,CASSYPSPDSSYEQYF,TRBJ2-7,TRBV2,NA,NA
TGTGCCAGCAGCTTAGGACCTACAGGGAGCCTAAACACTGAAGCTTTCTTT,CASSLGPTGSLNTEAFF,TRBJ1-1,TRBV7-2,NA,NA
TGTGCCAGTGCCGTGACAGCAACAAATCCCGAGAGCTACACCTTC,CASAVTATNPESYTF,TRBJ1-2,TRBV19,NA,NA
TGTGCCAGCAGCCCCACTCGTAGGACAGGGGGGACAGATACGCAGTATTTT,CASSPTRRTGGTDTQYF,TRBJ2-3,TRBV7-8,TRBD1,once
NA,CASSKVGRGTRLHEQYF,TRBJ2-7,TRBV21-1,NA,NA
TGCGCCAGCAACTCGGACAGGCTAAGCACTGAAGCTTTCTTT,CASNSDRLSTEAFF,TRBJ1-1,TRBV5-1,TRBD1,NA
TGCGCCAGCAGTGAGGGGACAGGGGGGCCCTGGATTAACTATGGCTACACCTTC,CASSEGTGGPWINYGYTF,TRBJ1-2,TRBV10-1,TRBD1,NA
TGTGCCAGCTCACCGGACGGACTGGAGCGTGGCTACACCTTC,CASSPDGLERGYTF,TRBJ1-2,TRBV18,NA,NA
TGTGCCAGTAGTATTAGCCAAAACTTAGCCAAAAACATTCAGTACTTC,CASSISQNLAKNIQYF,TRBJ2-4,TRBV19,NA,NA
TGTGCCAGCAGCCTCTTTGACAGGAAGCAGTACTTC,CASSLFDRKQYF,TRBJ2-7,TRBV11-2,NA,NA
TGCGCCAGCAGCCCCCAGGGGGTCGGTGATTCACCCCTCCACTTT,CASSPQGVGDSPLHF,TRBJ1-6,TRBV4-1,TRBD1,NA
TGTGCCAGCAGCTTACAATCCCGGGACAGGGGCCAAGAGACCCAGTACTTC,CASSLQSRDRGQETQYF,TRBJ2-5,TRBV7-8,TRBD1,NA
TGTGCCACCAGCAGAGTTGAGTGGGGGCGGCTGTTTTTT,CATSRVEWGRLFF,TRBJ1-4,TRBV15,NA,NA
TGCGCCAGCAGCATCCGACAGGGGAGCACTGAAGCTTTCTTT,CASSIRQGSTEAFF,TRBJ1-1,TRBV5-1,TRBD1,NA
NA,CASSSSGGKGNYGYTF,TRBJ1-2,TRBV27,NA,NA
TGTGCCAGCAGCTTACCCCGGATAGCCTCGAACACCGGGGAGCTGTTTTTT,CASSLPRIASNTGELFF,TRBJ2-2,TRBV7-6,NA,NA
TGTGCCACCCCAGGCTGGCGGGCTGGGGCAGATACGCAGTATTTT,CATPGWRAGADTQYF,TRBJ2-3,TRBV2,NA,NA
TGTGCCAGCAGCCAACAGGTATTAGGGTACAATGAGCAGTTCTTC,CASSQQVLGYNEQFF,TRBJ2-1,TRBV7-6,NA,NA
TGTGCCAGCAGTTTACAGGGGGCAGATACGCAGTATTTT,CASSLQGADTQYF,TRBJ2-3,TRBV28,TRBD1,NA
TGTGCCAGTAGTATAGGGCCAGGGGGGTTGCAGTTCTTC,CASSIGPGGLQFF,TRBJ2-1,TRBV19,NA,NA
TGTGCCAGCAGCTTGGGATTGGGGGCTGTGAGGAAAGCTTTCTTT,CASSLGLGAVRKAFF,TRBJ1-1,TRBV11-2,NA,NA
TGTGCCAGTAGTATGCCTGTTCGCTACCCCGACAATGAGCAGTTCTTC,CASSMPVRYPDNEQFF,TRBJ2-1,TRBV19,NA,NA
TGTGCCAGCAGCGATACAGGGATCTATGGCTACACCTTC,CASSDTGIYGYTF,TRBJ1-2,TRBV9,NA,NA
TGTGCCATCCACTCCGGGACACTCTACGGGCAGTACTTC,CAIHSGTLYGQYF,TRBJ2-7,TRBV28,NA,once
TGTGCCAGCAGCTTGGCCGACAGGGGACCAGATACGCAGCATTTT,CASSLADRGPDTQHF,TRBJ1-5,TRBV5-6,TRBD1,NA
TGTGCCAGCAGCTTTCGGGACGGGAGGACCGGGGAGCTGTTTTTT,CASSFRDGRTGELFF,TRBJ2-2,TRBV7-9,TRBD2,once